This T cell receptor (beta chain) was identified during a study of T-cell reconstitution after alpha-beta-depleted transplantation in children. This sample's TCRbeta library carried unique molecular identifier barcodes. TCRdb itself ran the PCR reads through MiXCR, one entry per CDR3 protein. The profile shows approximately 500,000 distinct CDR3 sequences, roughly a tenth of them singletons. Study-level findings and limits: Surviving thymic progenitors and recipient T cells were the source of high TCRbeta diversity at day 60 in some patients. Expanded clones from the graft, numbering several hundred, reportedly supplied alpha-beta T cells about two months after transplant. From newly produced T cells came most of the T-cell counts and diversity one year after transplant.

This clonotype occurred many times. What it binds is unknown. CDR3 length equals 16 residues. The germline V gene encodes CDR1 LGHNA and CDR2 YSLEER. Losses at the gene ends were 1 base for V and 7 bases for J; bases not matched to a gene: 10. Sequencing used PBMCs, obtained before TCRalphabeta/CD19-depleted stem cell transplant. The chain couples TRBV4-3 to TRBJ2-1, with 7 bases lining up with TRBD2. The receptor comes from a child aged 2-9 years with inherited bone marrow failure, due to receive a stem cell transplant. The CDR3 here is CASSQANDWGGNEQFF. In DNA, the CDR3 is TGCGCCAGCAGCCAAGCGAATGACTGGGGGGGAAATGAGCAGTTCTTC.